The T cell receptor (beta chain) under discussion was sequenced for a study of blood T cell repertoires in COVID-19. Study in general: Specimens from acute and convalescent COVID-19 originated in the United States, Italy and Spain.

The V gene's germline CDR1 is LGHNA and CDR2 YSLEER. This CDR3 spans 14 amino acids. V was pared by 2 bases and J by 4 bases, with 11 bases between. Under the authors' procedure: Using reference gene primer amplification, nucleated cell counts were estimated. Some clones are missing from TCRdb's copy, which holds only in-frame ones; the method was immunoSEQ multiplex PCR. V and J calls and clone size are given by that table; D and trimming were obtained from the DNA. The table lists 250,000 to 350,000 clones, 70% to 90% of them singletons. This TCR came from a woman between 55 and 75 years old with acute or convalescent COVID-19. Sequencing input: peripheral blood. V gene TRBV4-3 combines with J gene TRBJ1-1, with D maybe TRBD1 (5 bases). Here the CDR3 DNA reads TGCGCCAGCAGCCAATGGGGGGGGTCCACTGAAGCTTTCTTT. Its translation is CASSQWGGSTEAFF.